This record covers a single T cell receptor (beta chain). Germline V CDR1 and CDR2: SGHRS, YFSETQ. The CDR3 is 16 amino acids. V lost 0 bases, J lost 9 bases, and 8 bases stayed unmatched. This entry is derived from a study of blood T cell repertoires in COVID-19. Study in general: COVID-19 samples, acute and convalescent, were from the United States, Italy and Spain. PBMCs, B-cell-depleted T cells, or T cells provided the cDNA or gDNA that made up the material.

In the original workflow: Estimated nucleated cell counts came from reference gene primer amplification. Here immunoSEQ multiplex PCR was the method, and the copy in TCRdb shows in-frame clones only, minus some. Clone size and V and J calls were adopted from that table, with D and trimming inferred from the DNA. The table shows over 150,000 clones, with more than 70% occurring only once. The sequence was obtained from a man aged 50-59 years with active or convalescent COVID-19. The chain combines TRBV5-1 with TRBJ2-1, with 11 bases matching TRBD2. The sequencing sample was made of peripheral blood. The CDR3 region is CASSLEASGRSGEQFF. The CDR3 DNA reads as TGCGCCAGCAGCTTGGAGGCTAGCGGGAGGTCGGGTGAGCAGTTCTTC.